This T cell receptor (beta chain) is drawn from a study of blood T cell repertoires in COVID-19. Germline V gives CDR1 SNHLY, CDR2 FYNNEI. The CDR3 covers 16 residues. Trimming stripped 8 bases from V and 2 bases from J, with 21 bases between. TCRdb's table, derived via immunoSEQ multiplex PCR, lists solely in-frame clones and lacks some. The top ten clones hold roughly 3.7% of a sample with 210,000 or so clones, 80% to 90% of them seen once. This receptor was taken from a woman aged 25 to 39 who had been exposed to COVID-19. The chain couples TRBV2 to TRBJ2-5; no firm D call. The sequenced sample consisted of PBMCs or T cells enriched from blood (not recorded which). This CDR3 reads CASDPDSTSRQETQYF. In nucleotides, the CDR3 is TGTGCCAGCGATCCTGATTCGACCTCTAGGCAAGAGACCCAGTACTTC.